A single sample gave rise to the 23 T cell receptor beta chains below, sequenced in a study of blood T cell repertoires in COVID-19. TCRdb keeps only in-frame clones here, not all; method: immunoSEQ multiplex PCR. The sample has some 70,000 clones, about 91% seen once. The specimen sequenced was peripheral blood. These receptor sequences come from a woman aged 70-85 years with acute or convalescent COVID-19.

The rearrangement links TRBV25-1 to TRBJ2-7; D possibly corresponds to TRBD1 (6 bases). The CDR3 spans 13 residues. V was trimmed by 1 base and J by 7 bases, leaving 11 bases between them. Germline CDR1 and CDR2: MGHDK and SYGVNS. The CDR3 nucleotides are TGTGCCAGCAGTGAATGGGGGCAGGGGGAGCAGTACTTC. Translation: CASSEWGQGEQYF.

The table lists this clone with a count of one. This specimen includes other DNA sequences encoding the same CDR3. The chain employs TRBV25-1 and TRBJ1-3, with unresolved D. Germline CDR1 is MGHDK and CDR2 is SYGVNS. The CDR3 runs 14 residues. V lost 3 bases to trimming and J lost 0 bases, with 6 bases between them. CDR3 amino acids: CASSDRVSGNTIYF. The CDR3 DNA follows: TGTGCCAGCAGTGACCGAGTCTCTGGAAACACCATATATTTT.

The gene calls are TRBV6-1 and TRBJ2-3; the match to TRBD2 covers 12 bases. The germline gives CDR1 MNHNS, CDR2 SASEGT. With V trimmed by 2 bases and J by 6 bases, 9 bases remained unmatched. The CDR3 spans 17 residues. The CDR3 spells CASSELRLAGDLDTQYF. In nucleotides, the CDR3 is TGTGCCAGCAGTGAATTGAGACTAGCGGGAGATCTCGATACGCAGTATTTT.

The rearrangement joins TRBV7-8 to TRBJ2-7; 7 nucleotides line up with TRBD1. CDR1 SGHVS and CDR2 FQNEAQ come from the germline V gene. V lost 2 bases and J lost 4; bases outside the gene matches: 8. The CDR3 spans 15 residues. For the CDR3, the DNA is TGTGCCAGCAGCTTAAGACAGGGTCTAGGATACGAGCAGTACTTC. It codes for CASSLRQGLGYEQYF.

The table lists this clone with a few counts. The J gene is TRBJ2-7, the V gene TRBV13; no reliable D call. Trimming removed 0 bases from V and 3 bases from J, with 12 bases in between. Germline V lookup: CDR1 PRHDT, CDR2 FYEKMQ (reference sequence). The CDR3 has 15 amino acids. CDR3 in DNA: TGTGCCAGCAGCTTAGGGGGCCACGGTGACTACGAGCAGTACTTC. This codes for CASSLGGHGDYEQYF.

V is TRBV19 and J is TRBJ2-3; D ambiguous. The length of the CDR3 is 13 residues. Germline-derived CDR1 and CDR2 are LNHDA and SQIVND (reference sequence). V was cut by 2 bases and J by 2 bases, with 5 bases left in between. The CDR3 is CASSIRVTDTQYF. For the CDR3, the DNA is TGTGCCAGTAGTATACGGGTCACAGATACGCAGTATTTT.

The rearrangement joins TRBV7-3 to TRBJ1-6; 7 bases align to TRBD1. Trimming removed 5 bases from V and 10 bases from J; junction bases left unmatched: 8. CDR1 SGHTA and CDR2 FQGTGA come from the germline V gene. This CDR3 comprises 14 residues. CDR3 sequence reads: CASSQTGLNSPLHF. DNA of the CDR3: TGTGCCAGCAGCCAGACAGGGCTAAACTCACCCCTCCACTTT.

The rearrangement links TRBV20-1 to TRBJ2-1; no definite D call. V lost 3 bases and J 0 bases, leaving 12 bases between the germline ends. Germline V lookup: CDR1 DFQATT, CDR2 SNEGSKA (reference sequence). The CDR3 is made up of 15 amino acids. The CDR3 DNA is TGCAGTGCTAGTGTACGGGTTTCCTCCTACAATGAGCAGTTCTTC. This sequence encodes CSASVRVSSYNEQFF.

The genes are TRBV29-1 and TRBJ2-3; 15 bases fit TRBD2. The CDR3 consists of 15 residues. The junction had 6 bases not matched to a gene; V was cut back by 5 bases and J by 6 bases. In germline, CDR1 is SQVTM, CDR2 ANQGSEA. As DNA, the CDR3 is TGCAGCGTTCGGGGACTAGCGGGGGGTAGCGATACGCAGTATTTT. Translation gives CSVRGLAGGSDTQYF.

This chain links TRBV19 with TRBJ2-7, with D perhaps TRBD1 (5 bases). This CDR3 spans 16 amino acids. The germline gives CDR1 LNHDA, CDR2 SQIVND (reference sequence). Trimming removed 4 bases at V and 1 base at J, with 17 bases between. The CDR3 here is CASSRSRVLGSYEQYF. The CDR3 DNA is TGTGCCAGTAGTAGGAGCAGGGTCCTAGGGTCCTACGAGCAGTACTTC.

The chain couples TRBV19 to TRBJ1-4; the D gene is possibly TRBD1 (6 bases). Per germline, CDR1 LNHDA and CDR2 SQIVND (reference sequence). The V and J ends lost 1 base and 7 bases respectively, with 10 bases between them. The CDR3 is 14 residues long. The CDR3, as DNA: TGTGCCAGTAGTATAGGGCAGGGGCTTGAAAAACTGTTTTTT. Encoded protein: CASSIGQGLEKLFF. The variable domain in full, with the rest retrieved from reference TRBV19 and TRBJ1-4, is DGGITQSPKYLFRKEGQNVTLSCEQNLNHDAMYWYRQDPGQGLRLIYYSQIVNDFQKGDIAEGYSVSREKKESFPLTVTSAQKNPTAFYLCASSIGQGLEKLFFGSGTQLSVL.

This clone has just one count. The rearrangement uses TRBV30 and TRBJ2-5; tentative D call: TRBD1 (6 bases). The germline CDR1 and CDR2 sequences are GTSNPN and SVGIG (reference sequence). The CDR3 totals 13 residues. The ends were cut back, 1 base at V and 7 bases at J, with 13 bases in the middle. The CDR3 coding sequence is TGTGCCTGGAGTGCAAACAGGGCAGGGACCCAGTACTTC. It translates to CAWSANRAGTQYF.

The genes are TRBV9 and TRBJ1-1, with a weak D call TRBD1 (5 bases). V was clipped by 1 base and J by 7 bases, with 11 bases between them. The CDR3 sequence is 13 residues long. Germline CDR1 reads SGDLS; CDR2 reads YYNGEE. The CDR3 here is CASSVSPGGEAFF. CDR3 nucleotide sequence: TGTGCCAGCAGCGTATCCCCGGGGGGTGAAGCTTTCTTT.

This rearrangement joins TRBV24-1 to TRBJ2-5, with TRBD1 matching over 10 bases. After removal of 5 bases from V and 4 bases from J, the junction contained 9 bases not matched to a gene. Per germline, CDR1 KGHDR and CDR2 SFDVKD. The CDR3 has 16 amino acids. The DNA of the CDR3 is TGTGCCACCAGTGTTCCGGGACAGGGGAGTGGAGAGACCCAGTACTTC. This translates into CATSVPGQGSGETQYF.

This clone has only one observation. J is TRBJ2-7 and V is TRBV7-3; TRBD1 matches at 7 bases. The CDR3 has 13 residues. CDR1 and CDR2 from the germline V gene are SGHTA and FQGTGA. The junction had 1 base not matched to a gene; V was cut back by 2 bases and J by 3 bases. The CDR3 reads CASSLAGGYEQYF. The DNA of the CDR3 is TGTGCCAGCAGCTTAGCAGGGGGCTACGAGCAGTACTTC.

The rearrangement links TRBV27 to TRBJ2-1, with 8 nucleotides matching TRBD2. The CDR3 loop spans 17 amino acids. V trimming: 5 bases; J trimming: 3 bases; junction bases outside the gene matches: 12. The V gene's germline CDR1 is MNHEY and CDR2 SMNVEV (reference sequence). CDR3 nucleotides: TGTGCCAGCAGTCCGGAGGGGAGCGGGAGTTACTACAATGAGCAGTTCTTC. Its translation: CASSPEGSGSYYNEQFF.

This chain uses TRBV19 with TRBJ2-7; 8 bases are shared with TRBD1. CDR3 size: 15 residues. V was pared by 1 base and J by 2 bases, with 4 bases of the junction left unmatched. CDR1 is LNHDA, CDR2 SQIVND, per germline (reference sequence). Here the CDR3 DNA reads TGTGCCAGTAGTATAGGTGGACAGGGCGCCTACGAGCAGTACTTC. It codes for CASSIGGQGAYEQYF.

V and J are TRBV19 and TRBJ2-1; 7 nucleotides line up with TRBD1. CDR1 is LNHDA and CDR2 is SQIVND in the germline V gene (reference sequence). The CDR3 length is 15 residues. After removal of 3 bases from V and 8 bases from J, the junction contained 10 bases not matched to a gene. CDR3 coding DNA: TGTGCCAGTAGTATTATTCCAGGGGGTCCCCATGAGCAGTTCTTC. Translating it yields CASSIIPGGPHEQFF.

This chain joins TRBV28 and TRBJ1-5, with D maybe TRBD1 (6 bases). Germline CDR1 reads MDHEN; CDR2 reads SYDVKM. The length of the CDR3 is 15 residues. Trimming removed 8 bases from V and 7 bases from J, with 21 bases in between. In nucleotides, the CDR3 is TGTGCCAGCTTCCGCCGGGGGGCCCCAAGGCAGCCCCAGCATTTT. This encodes CASFRRGAPRQPQHF.

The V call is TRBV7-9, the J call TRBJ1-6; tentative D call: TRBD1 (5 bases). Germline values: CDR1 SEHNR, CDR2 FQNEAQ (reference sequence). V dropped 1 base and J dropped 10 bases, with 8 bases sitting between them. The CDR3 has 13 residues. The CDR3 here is CASSLDKGSPLHF. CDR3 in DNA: TGTGCCAGCAGCTTAGATAAGGGGTCACCCCTCCACTTT.

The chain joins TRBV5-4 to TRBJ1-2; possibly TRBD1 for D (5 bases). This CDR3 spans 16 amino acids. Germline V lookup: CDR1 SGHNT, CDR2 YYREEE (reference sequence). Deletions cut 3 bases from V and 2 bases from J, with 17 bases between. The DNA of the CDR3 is TGTGCCAGCAGCTCCCTAAATTTAGACAGAAACTATGGCTACACCTTC. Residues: CASSSLNLDRNYGYTF.

CDR3 DNA sequence: TGTGCCAGCAGTTTCGGTCCCACGGGGGACTACGAGCAGTACTTC. Translating it yields CASSFGPTGDYEQYF. This chain uses TRBV28 with TRBJ2-7, with D perhaps TRBD2 (6 bases). This CDR3 is built from 15 residues. The V end was cut by 3 bases, the J end by 3 bases, with 15 bases between. CDR1 and CDR2 from the germline V gene are MDHEN and SYDVKM.

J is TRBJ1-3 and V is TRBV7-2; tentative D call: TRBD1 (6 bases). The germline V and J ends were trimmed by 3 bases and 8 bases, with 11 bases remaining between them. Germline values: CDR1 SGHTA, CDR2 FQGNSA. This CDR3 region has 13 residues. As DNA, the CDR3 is TGTGCCAGCAGCTTCAGGGGTTCTGACACCATATATTTT. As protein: CASSFRGSDTIYF.